The sequence of this T cell receptor (beta chain) was determined in a study of OX40 agonist ivuxolimab in advanced cancers. As for the study in general: Hepatocellular carcinoma, melanoma, renal cell or head and neck cancer occurred in dose-escalation patients. Findings of the study overall: More expanded clones were seen, on average, in CD8+ T cells than in CD4+. Determination of antigen specificity was not performed for the expanded peripheral T cells. The 0.1-3.0 mg/kg partial responders had among the lowest clonal expansion.

V lost 1 base to trimming and J lost 2 bases, with 18 bases between them. The CDR3 sequence is 17 residues long. CDR1 SNHLY and CDR2 FYNNEI come from the germline V gene. In the case of this clone: No antigen is known for it.

Sequenced by immunoSEQ multiplex PCR; TCRdb stores in-frame clones only, minus some. The table has tens of thousands of clones, approximately 94% seen once. The sequencing used CD4+ or CD8+ T cells sorted from blood, collected in a trial of the OX40 agonist ivuxolimab. The clonotype originates from an adult with an advanced solid tumor such as melanoma, head and neck, liver or kidney cancer. This rearrangement joins TRBV2 to TRBJ2-7; D gene unclear. CDR3 nucleotides: TGTGCCAGCAGTGAAGTGGTGCTTAGTGGGCCAACCTACGAGCAGTACTTC. As protein: CASSEVVLSGPTYEQYF.